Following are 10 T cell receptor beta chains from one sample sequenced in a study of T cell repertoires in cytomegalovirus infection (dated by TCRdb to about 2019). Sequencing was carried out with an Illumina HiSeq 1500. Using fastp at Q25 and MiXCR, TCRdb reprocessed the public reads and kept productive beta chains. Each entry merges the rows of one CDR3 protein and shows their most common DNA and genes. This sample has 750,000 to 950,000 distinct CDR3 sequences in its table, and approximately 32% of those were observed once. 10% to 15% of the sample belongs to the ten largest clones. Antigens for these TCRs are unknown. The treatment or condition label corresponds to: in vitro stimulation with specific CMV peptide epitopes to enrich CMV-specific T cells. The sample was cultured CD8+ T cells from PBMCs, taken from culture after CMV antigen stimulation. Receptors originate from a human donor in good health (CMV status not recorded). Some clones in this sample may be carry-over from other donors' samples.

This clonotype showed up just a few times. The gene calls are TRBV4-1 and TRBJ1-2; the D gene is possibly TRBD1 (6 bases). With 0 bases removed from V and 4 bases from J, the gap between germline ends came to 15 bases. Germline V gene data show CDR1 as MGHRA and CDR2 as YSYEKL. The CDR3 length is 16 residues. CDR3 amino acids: CASSQEVMGAIYGYTF. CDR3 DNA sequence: TGCGCCAGCAGCCAAGAGGTGATGGGGGCGATCTATGGCTACACCTTC.

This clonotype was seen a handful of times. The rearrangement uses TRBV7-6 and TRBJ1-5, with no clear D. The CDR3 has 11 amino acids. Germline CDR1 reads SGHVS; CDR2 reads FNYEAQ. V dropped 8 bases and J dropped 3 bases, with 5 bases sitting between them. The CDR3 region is CASGNNQPQHF. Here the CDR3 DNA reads TGTGCCAGCGGAAACAATCAGCCCCAGCATTTT.

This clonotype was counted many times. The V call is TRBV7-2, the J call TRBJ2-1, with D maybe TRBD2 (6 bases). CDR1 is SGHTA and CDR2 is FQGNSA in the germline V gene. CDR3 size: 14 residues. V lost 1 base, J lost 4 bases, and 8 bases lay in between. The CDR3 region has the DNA TGTGCCAGCAGCTTAGTGGGGGGATACAATGAGCAGTTCTTC. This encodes CASSLVGGYNEQFF.

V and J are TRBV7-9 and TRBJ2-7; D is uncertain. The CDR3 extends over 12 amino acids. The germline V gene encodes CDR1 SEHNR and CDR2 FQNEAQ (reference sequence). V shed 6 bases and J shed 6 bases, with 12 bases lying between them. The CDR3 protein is CASRVGRGEQYF. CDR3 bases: TGTGCCAGCAGGGTTGGACGAGGCGAGCAGTACTTC. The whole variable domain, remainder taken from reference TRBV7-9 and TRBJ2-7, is DTGVSQNPRHKITKRGQNVTFRCDPISEHNRLYWYRQTLGQGPEFLTYFQNEAQLEKSRLLSDRFSAERPKGSFSTLEIQRTEQGDSAMYLCASRVGRGEQYFGPGTRLTVT.

CDR3 bases: TGCAGTGCTAGAGATCAGGGAGGCGCCGGGGAGCTGTTTTTT. Translating it yields CSARDQGGAGELFF. The chain links TRBV20-1 to TRBJ2-2; the D gene is possibly TRBD2 (6 bases). Between the trimmed V and J ends, which lost 0 bases and 6 bases, there was a span of 11 bases. Germline CDR1 reads DFQATT; CDR2 reads SNEGSKA (reference sequence). The length of the CDR3 is 14 residues.

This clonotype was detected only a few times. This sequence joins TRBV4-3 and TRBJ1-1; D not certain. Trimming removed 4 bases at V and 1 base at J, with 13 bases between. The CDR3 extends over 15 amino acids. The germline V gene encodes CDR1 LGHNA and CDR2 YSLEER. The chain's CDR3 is CASSPDDASNTEAFF. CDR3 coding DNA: TGCGCCAGCAGCCCCGACGACGCTTCGAACACTGAAGCTTTCTTT.

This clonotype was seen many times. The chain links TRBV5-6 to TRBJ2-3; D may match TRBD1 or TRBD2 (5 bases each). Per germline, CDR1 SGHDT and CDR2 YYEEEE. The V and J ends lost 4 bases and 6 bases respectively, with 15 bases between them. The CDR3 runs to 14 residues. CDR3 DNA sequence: TGTGCCAGCAGCCTGGGACGGCCCTCGGATACGCAGTATTTT. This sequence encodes CASSLGRPSDTQYF. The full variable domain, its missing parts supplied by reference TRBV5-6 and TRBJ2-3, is DAGVTQSPTHLIKTRGQQVTLRCSPKSGHDTVSWYQQALGQGPQFIFQYYEEEERQRGNFPDRFSGHQFPNYSSELNVNALLLGDSALYLCASSLGRPSDTQYFGPGTRLTVL.

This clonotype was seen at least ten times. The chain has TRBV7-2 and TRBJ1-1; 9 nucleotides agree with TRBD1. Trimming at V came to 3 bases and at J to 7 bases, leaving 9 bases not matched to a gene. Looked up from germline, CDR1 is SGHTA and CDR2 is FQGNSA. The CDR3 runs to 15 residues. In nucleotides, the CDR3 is TGTGCCAGCAGCTTTCCGGGACAGGGACTTTTTGAAGCTTTCTTT. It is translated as CASSFPGQGLFEAFF. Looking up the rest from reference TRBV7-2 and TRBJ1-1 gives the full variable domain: GAGVSQSPSNKVTEKGKDVELRCDPISGHTALYWYRQSLGQGLEFLIYFQGNSAPDKSGLPSDRFSAERTGGSVSTLTIQRTQQEDSAVYLCASSFPGQGLFEAFFGQGTRLTVV.

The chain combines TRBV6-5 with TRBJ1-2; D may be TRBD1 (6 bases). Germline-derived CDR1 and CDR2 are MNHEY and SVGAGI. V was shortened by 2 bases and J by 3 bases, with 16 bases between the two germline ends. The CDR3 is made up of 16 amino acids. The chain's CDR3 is CASSYGGQDPHYGYTF. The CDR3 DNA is TGTGCCAGCAGTTACGGGGGGCAGGACCCCCACTATGGCTACACCTTC.

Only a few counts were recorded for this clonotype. This CDR3 reads CASSLETGEKLFF. CDR3 nucleotide sequence: TGCGCCAGCAGTCTGGAGACAGGTGAAAAACTGTTTTTT. The chain carries TRBV5-1 and TRBJ1-4, with D perhaps TRBD1 (6 bases). Germline V gives CDR1 SGHRS, CDR2 YFSETQ. V was clipped by 5 bases and J by 7 bases, with 12 bases between them. The length of the CDR3 is 13 residues.